This T cell receptor beta chain was sequenced for a study of identical twins. Regarding the study as a whole: Weaker excess twin sharing was observed in beta out-of-frame sequences.

In regard to this clonotype: Its target is unknown.

This CDR3 is 14 amino acids long. The V end lost 2 bases, the J end lost 7 bases, and 14 bases lay between the germline ends. CDR1 is LGHDT, CDR2 YNNKEL, per germline (reference sequence). Unique molecular identifiers were in the cDNA, with template-switch universal primer binding. TCRdb independently ran MiXCR on the 5' RACE reads; one entry per CDR3 protein. Among fewer than 350,000 distinct CDR3 sequences, about 8.9% were seen once, and the ten largest hold 2% to 2.5%. In addition, the sample was reused for a study of yellow fever vaccine responses in identical twins.

Sequencing used memory (CD45RO+) T cells sorted from blood. The rearrangement joins TRBV3-1 to TRBJ1-1; no clear D. This receptor was obtained from a woman under 30 in good health. The CDR3 protein is CASSQTSSESEAFF. DNA for the CDR3: TGTGCCAGCAGCCAAACGTCTTCTGAGAGTGAAGCTTTCTTT.